These 12 T cell receptor beta chains came from one sample sequenced in a study of cytomegalovirus exposure and HLA in healthy donors (dated by TCRdb to the late 2010s). Library creation used the immunoSEQ multiplex PCR assay. A mixture of 60 forward primers for TCR Vbeta segments and 13 reverse primers for TCR Jbeta segments was used in the multiplex PCR. TCRdb limited this immuneACCESS table to in-frame rearrangements with V and J called. A share of clones is missing; checked studies link under half to unresolved V genes, and the rest is unexplained. A total of 120,000 to 150,000 clones appear in this sample, about 80% of them only once. Less than 2% of the sample lies in the top ten. Material: PBMCs. Source of these receptors: a man in his forties in good health and CMV-seronegative.

V usage is TRBV7-2 and J usage is TRBJ2-1; 11 positions match TRBD2. This CDR3 region has 16 residues. Per germline, CDR1 SGHTA and CDR2 FQGNSA. V trimming: 3 bases; J trimming: 3 bases; junction bases outside the gene matches: 4. This chain's CDR3 is CASSFSTSGGYNEQFF. The CDR3 DNA follows: TGTGCCAGCAGCTTCTCAACTAGCGGGGGCTACAATGAGCAGTTCTTC.

Comments on this clone: One end of the junction is discordant with germline, which a read error may explain. The chain links TRBV25-1 to TRBJ2-7; D ambiguous. Germline CDR1 reads MGHDK; CDR2 reads SYGVNS. The CDR3 is 12 residues long. CDR3 region: CASSVRGYEQHF. Written as DNA, the CDR3 is TGTGCCAGCAGTGTCCGCGGCTACGAGCAGCACTTC.

This rearrangement joins TRBV10-3 to TRBJ2-5, with TRBD1 matching 10 bases. The assigned J gene may be wrong: the sequence end matches TRBJ2-7 better. The CDR3 extends over 13 amino acids. Germline CDR1 ENHRY, CDR2 SYGVKD. The DNA for the CDR3 is TGTGCCATCAGTGAGGGACAGGGGGGCGAGCAGTACTTC. This translates into CAISEGQGGEQYF.

This chain uses TRBV2 with TRBJ2-7; D ambiguous. The V end lost 7 bases, the J end lost 3 bases, and 7 bases lay between the germline ends. Per germline, CDR1 SNHLY and CDR2 FYNNEI. This CDR3 spans 11 amino acids. CDR3 sequence reads: CASKEFYEQYF. The CDR3 nucleotides are TGTGCCAGCAAGGAGTTCTACGAGCAGTACTTC.

V gene TRBV28 combines with J gene TRBJ2-1; 13 bases are a match to TRBD2. The CDR3 loop spans 17 amino acids. The V gene end was trimmed by 5 bases and the J gene end by 4 bases; junction bases not matched to a gene: 8. In germline, CDR1 is MDHEN, CDR2 SYDVKM. For the CDR3, the DNA is TGTGCCAGCAGTCCCGCAGGACTAGCGGGAGCTTACAATGAGCAGTTCTTC. It codes for CASSPAGLAGAYNEQFF.

This clone was picked up a small number of times. The rearrangement joins TRBV11-2 to TRBJ2-1; perhaps TRBD2 as D (6 bases). Deletions cut 1 base from V and 15 bases from J, with 16 bases between. This CDR3 is 13 amino acids long. The germline V gene encodes CDR1 SGHAT and CDR2 FQNNGV. As DNA, the CDR3 is TGTGCCAGCAGCTTAGTTGGTCTAGCGTTTGTGTTCTTC. This codes for CASSLVGLAFVFF.

The V gene is TRBV2, the J gene TRBJ2-5, with 15 bases lining up with TRBD2. Matching the DNA end better, TRBJ2-7 makes the J call doubtful. Germline V gene data show CDR1 as SNHLY and CDR2 as FYNNEI. CDR3 length equals 18 residues. CDR3 DNA: TGTGCCAGCATCCATCCCCTGGGACTAGCGGGAGGAACCTACGAGCAGTACTTC. It is translated as CASIHPLGLAGGTYEQYF.

The V call is TRBV7-9, the J call TRBJ1-1, with D possibly TRBD1 on 5 matching bases. Germline lookup yields CDR1 SEHNR and CDR2 FQNEAQ (reference sequence). The CDR3 runs to 13 residues. Trimming removed 5 bases from V and 4 bases from J, with 11 bases in between. The CDR3 nucleotides are TGTGCCAGCAGCCCGGGGGTGAGCACTGAAGCTTTCTTT. Translation gives CASSPGVSTEAFF.

The genes are TRBV7-9 and TRBJ2-5; 8 bases are a match to TRBD1. Germline assignment: CDR1 SEHNR and CDR2 FQNEAQ (reference sequence). This CDR3 contains 15 residues. V trimming: 5 bases; J trimming: 0 bases; junction bases outside the gene matches: 5. CDR3 sequence reads: CASSQGDRYQETQYF. Written as DNA, the CDR3 is TGTGCCAGCAGCCAGGGGGACAGGTACCAAGAGACCCAGTACTTC.

V gene TRBV5-6 combines with J gene TRBJ2-5; D gene unclear. V was cut by 3 bases and J by 1 base, with 10 bases left in between. The CDR3 extends over 14 amino acids. CDR1 SGHDT and CDR2 YYEEEE come from the germline V gene. The CDR3 region has the DNA TGTGCCAGCAGCTACCTCGGGTCCCAAGAGACCCAGTACTTC. This gives the protein CASSYLGSQETQYF.

Worth noting for this clone: The junction does not match germline at one end; this may be a read error. The chain recombines TRBV2 with TRBJ1-2, with a weak D call TRBD1 (5 bases). The CDR3 has 11 residues. Germline values: CDR1 SNHLY, CDR2 FYNNEI. The CDR3 loop is CASSEGQPLFF. The CDR3 coding sequence is TGTGCCAGCAGTGAAGGACAGCCCCTCTTCTTC.

This clone was found a few times. The chain combines TRBV5-7 with TRBJ1-5, with TRBD1 as a possible D gene (5 bases). TRBV5-7 is given ORF status, its function remaining uncertain. The CDR3 runs 17 residues. V was cut by 3 bases and J by 2 bases, with 18 bases left in between. The DNA of the CDR3 is TGTGCCAGCAGCTGGGGTGGGGGGGGTGGACGCAATCAGCCCCAGCATTTT. It is translated as CASSWGGGGGRNQPQHF.